This T cell receptor beta chain was captured by sequencing in a study of blood T cells in healthy people across ages. Overall study results and limits: Long-lived donors exceeded aged donors in naive CD4+ cells and diversity.

There were healthy Caucasian individuals from Russia, aged 6 to 90, serving as donors. Every donor provided around 9.5 milliliters of peripheral blood. With regard to this clonotype: As yet, its antigen is unknown.

Using a J-beta primer mix together with a sample-barcoded 5' primer, a second PCR was run for about 7 to 12 cycles. Each CDR3 protein is one row after TCRdb ran MiXCR on the 5' RACE reads. The repertoire includes some 1.8 million distinct CDR3 sequences, about two fifths of them detected once, and roughly 23% sits in the top ten. CDR3 length equals 12 residues. The V and J ends lost 4 bases and 11 bases respectively, with 14 bases between them. The germline CDR1 and CDR2 sequences are PRHDT and FYEKMQ (reference sequence). The TCR comes from a human donor in good health. What was sequenced was blood. V gene TRBV13 combines with J gene TRBJ1-1; D is undetermined. DNA of the CDR3: TGTGCCAGCAGCTATGGAGACCTGGGGGCTTTCTTT. It encodes CASSYGDLGAFF.